These 9 T cell receptor beta chains share one sample of origin, sequenced in a study of blood T cells in healthy people across ages. Next came a second PCR, run for about 7 to 11 cycles, which used a sample-barcoded 5' primer along with a J-beta primer mix. TCRdb redid the calling of the 5' RACE reads with MiXCR, one entry per CDR3 protein. The sample yields 800,000 or so distinct CDR3 sequences, 46% seen once. Sequences were obtained from blood. The receptors were sampled from an elderly man in good health.

This clonotype has a handful of counts. This chain links TRBV4-2 with TRBJ2-1, with D tentatively TRBD1 or TRBD2 (6 bases each). The CDR3 consists of 18 residues. CDR1 and CDR2 from the germline V gene are LGHNA and YNFKEQ. V lost 1 base and J 2 bases, leaving 18 bases between the germline ends. This CDR3 is CASSQAGVGGTPYNEQFF. In DNA, the CDR3 is TGTGCCAGCAGCCAAGCAGGGGTTGGCGGGACCCCCTACAATGAGCAGTTCTTC.

The chain uses TRBV7-2 and TRBJ2-3; possibly TRBD1 for D (6 bases). This CDR3 has 16 amino acids. Deletions cut 0 bases from V and 5 bases from J, with 15 bases between. Germline CDR1 is SGHTA and CDR2 is FQGNSA. CDR3 region: CASSLAVQGIEDTQYF. The CDR3 DNA reads as TGTGCCAGCAGCTTAGCGGTTCAGGGGATAGAAGATACGCAGTATTTT.

The CDR3 region is CASSEWPSNRGETQYF. The DNA of the CDR3 is TGTGCCAGCAGTGAATGGCCTTCCAACAGGGGAGAGACCCAGTACTTC. The chain combines TRBV25-1 with TRBJ2-7; 7 positions match TRBD1. The J call is uncertain, as TRBJ2-5 better fits the DNA end. This CDR3 has 16 residues. CDR1 is MGHDK, CDR2 SYGVNS, per germline.

A single count supports this clonotype. V usage is TRBV6-2 or TRBV6-3 and J usage is TRBJ2-1, with D tentatively TRBD1 or TRBD2 (6 bases each). With 1 base removed from V and 9 bases from J, the gap between germline ends came to 22 bases. Germline lookup yields CDR1 MNHEY and CDR2 SVGEGT. The CDR3 consists of 17 residues. The CDR3 reads CASSYLTGALARGEQFF. The DNA for the CDR3 is TGTGCCAGCAGTTACTTAACGGGGGCCTTAGCAAGAGGTGAGCAGTTCTTC.

In this sample, this clonotype turned up a few times. The chain is built from TRBV28 and TRBJ2-7; D may be TRBD1 or TRBD2 (6 bases each). Trimming removed 1 base from V and 2 bases from J, with 15 bases in between. Germline V gene data show CDR1 as MDHEN and CDR2 as SYDVKM. This CDR3 is 16 amino acids long. For the CDR3, the DNA is TGTGCCAGCAGTTTATTTGGGGGGCGCCGAACCTACGAGCAGTACTTC. It specifies CASSLFGGRRTYEQYF.

This chain joins TRBV3-1 and TRBJ2-1, with D possibly being TRBD2 (5 bases). The DNA end favors TRBJ2-7, so the J call may be wrong. Germline V gene lookup returns CDR1 LGHDT and CDR2 YNNKEL (reference sequence). There are 16 residues in the CDR3. The CDR3: CASSQVWSSSYNEQYF. The CDR3 region has the DNA TGTGCCAGCAGCCAAGTTTGGTCTAGCTCCTACAATGAGCAGTACTTC.

The chain carries TRBV6-6 and TRBJ1-1; D uncertain. The CDR3 consists of 12 residues. Germline CDR1 reads MNHNY; CDR2 reads SVGAGI (reference sequence). V lost 0 bases, J lost 4 bases, and 3 bases lay in between. The CDR3 sequence is CASSYSSTEAFF. CDR3 DNA sequence: TGTGCCAGCAGTTACTCAAGCACTGAAGCTTTCTTT.

In this sample, this clonotype turned up a few times. CDR3 residues: CASSSGLHNYGYTF. CDR3 bases: TGTGCCAGCAGTTCGGGACTGCATAACTATGGCTACACCTTC. The genes are TRBV28 and TRBJ1-2, with a tentative D call TRBD1 (5 bases). This CDR3 contains 14 residues. V lost 4 bases and J lost 1, with 10 bases in between. CDR1 MDHEN and CDR2 SYDVKM come from the germline V gene.

The genes are TRBV27 and TRBJ2-3; TRBD2 aligns across 7 bases. Losses at the gene ends were 2 bases for V and 7 bases for J; bases not matched to a gene: 9. The CDR3 runs 15 residues. Germline CDR1 MNHEY, CDR2 SMNVEV (reference sequence). The CDR3 reads CASSLPRGGRYTQYF. DNA of the CDR3: TGTGCCAGCAGTTTACCTCGCGGGGGTCGATATACGCAGTATTTT.